This TCR beta chain appears in the sequencing data of a study of early T cells in non-severe SARS-CoV-2 infection. Overall study context: The study sequenced bulk RNA from unsorted whole blood, with chains unpaired.

In the library, individual cDNA molecules carried attached unique molecular identifiers. TCRdb fed the 5' RACE reads into MiXCR, producing one record per CDR3 protein. Of roughly 88,000 distinct CDR3 sequences listed, about 15% are singletons. Germline assignment: CDR1 DFQATT and CDR2 SNEGSKA (reference sequence). This CDR3 is 14 amino acids long. The V gene end was trimmed by 6 bases and the J gene end by 0 bases; junction bases not matched to a gene: 3. Study findings and constraints: VDJdb matches were skewed toward anti-spike CD8 T cell responses.

Comments on this clonotype: What it recognizes is unknown.

This sequence originates from an adult who was a healthcare worker with PCR-confirmed SARS-CoV-2 infection or an uninfected control (not recorded which). Sequencing was carried out using whole blood. The chain carries TRBV20-1 and TRBJ2-3; the match to TRBD1 covers 10 bases. The CDR3 nucleotides read TGCAGTGCAGGACAGGGGGACAGCACAGATACGCAGTATTTT. Its protein product is CSAGQGDSTDTQYF.